These T cell receptor beta chains were read from a single sample in a study of OX40 agonist ivuxolimab in advanced cancers. Assay used: immunoSEQ multiplex PCR; TCRdb lists only in-frame clones, some missing. The table lists fewer than 40,000 clones, around 80% of them singletons, with almost 10% in the top ten. Sequencing used CD4+ or CD8+ T cells sorted from blood, obtained in a trial of the OX40 agonist ivuxolimab. These receptors were collected from an adult with an advanced solid tumor such as melanoma, head and neck, liver or kidney cancer. Both conserved end residues are part of each CDR3. The D gene is left open where the match is weak. A clone size is listed for some rows: how often the clone was seen (once, few, many), or a class if it is expanded.

>TRBV7-9|TRBD1|NA|TRBJ1-1
TGTGCCAGCAGCCCCAGGGGGCGGAACACTGAAGCTTTCTTT
CASSPRGRNTEAFF
>TRBV5-1|TRBD1|NA|TRBJ2-5
TGCGCCAGCAGCTCGAGACAGGGGGTTGGAGAGACCCAGTACTTC
CASSSRQGVGETQYF
>TRBV19|TRBD1|medium-sized|TRBJ1-2
TGTGCCAGTAGTTCCAACAGGGGGGCGTATAACTATGGCTACACCTTC
CASSSNRGAYNYGYTF
>TRBV10-3|NA|NA|TRBJ2-5
TGTGCCATCAGTGAGGGCCTTCAAGAGACCCAGTACTTC
CAISEGLQETQYF
>TRBV5-1|TRBD1|NA|TRBJ1-4
TGCGCCAGCAGCTTGACGGGATGGACAGGGGAAGGGGAAAAACTGTTTTTT
CASSLTGWTGEGEKLFF
>TRBV6-6|NA|NA|TRBJ1-5
TGTGCCAGCAGTTCGGGCGGGTGGGTGAGCAATCAGCCCCAGCATTTT
CASSSGGWVSNQPQHF
>TRBV6-1|NA|NA|TRBJ1-1
TGTGCCAGCAGTGGAAGGAGTCACACTGAAGCTTTCTTT
CASSGRSHTEAFF
>TRBV5-1|TRBD1|NA|TRBJ1-1
TGCGCCAGCAGCTTGGCCAGGGGGCTTGTCACTGAAGCTTTCTTT
CASSLARGLVTEAFF
>TRBV9|NA|NA|TRBJ1-1
TGTGCCAGCAGCGTAGGTAGGCAGGTTAACACTGAAGCTTTCTTT
CASSVGRQVNTEAFF
>TRBV7-9|TRBD1|NA|TRBJ1-2
TGTGCCAGCAGCTTAAGGGGGGACAGCTATGGCTACACCTTC
CASSLRGDSYGYTF
>TRBV29-1|TRBD1|NA|TRBJ1-2
TGCAGCGTTCGGACAGGGGCGCAAGCTAACTATGGCTACACCTTC
CSVRTGAQANYGYTF
>TRBV27|NA|NA|TRBJ1-1
TGTGCCAGCAGTTCACTGACAGCATTGAACACTGAAGCTTTCTTT
CASSSLTALNTEAFF
>TRBV6-5|NA|few|TRBJ1-6
TGTGCCAGCAGTTACTCGTTTACAGCCTATAATTCACCCCTCCACTTT
CASSYSFTAYNSPLHF
>TRBV7-9|TRBD2|NA|TRBJ2-3
TGTGCCAGCAGCTTAGGACTAGCGGGGGGCCCTAGCACAGATACGCAGTATTTT
CASSLGLAGGPSTDTQYF
>TRBV5-4|NA|NA|TRBJ2-1
TGTGCCAGCAGCTTGTGGGGGCCGGGGGCCCATGAGCAGTTCTTC
CASSLWGPGAHEQFF
>TRBV27|TRBD1|NA|TRBJ2-7
TGTGCCAGCAGTCACTACAGGGACAGGACCCGTGACGAGCAGTACTTC
CASSHYRDRTRDEQYF
>TRBV19|NA|few|TRBJ1-5
TGTGCCAGTAGTATAGGGAAACAGGGACAGCCCCAGCATTTT
CASSIGKQGQPQHF
>TRBV5-1|TRBD1|NA|TRBJ2-2
TGCGCCAGCAGCTCCTCGACAGGGGGCACCACCGGGGAGCTGTTTTTT
CASSSSTGGTTGELFF
>TRBV6-5|NA|NA|TRBJ1-1
TGTGCCAGCAGCGGAAGAGGGGTAGGAACTGAAGCTTTCTTT
CASSGRGVGTEAFF
>TRBV18|NA|NA|TRBJ2-7
TGTGCCAGCTCACTCGGGACGGACTTCTACGAGCAGTACTTC
CASSLGTDFYEQYF
>TRBV4-2|TRBD1|NA|TRBJ1-2
TGTGCCAGCAGCCAAGTGGACAGGGGTTTAGATGGCTACACCTTC
CASSQVDRGLDGYTF
>TRBV2|TRBD2|NA|TRBJ2-3
TGTGCCAGCAGTGCGAAGGGAGCGGGGATTAGCACAGATACGCAGTATTTT
CASSAKGAGISTDTQYF